Shown below are 14 T cell receptor beta chains from a single sample sequenced in a study of OX40 agonist ivuxolimab in advanced cancers. Profiling relied on immunoSEQ multiplex PCR, and the TCRdb table lists in-frame clones only, not all of them. The sample shows under 65,000 clones, 85% of them seen only once. The starting material was CD4+ or CD8+ T cells sorted from blood, obtained in a trial of the OX40 agonist ivuxolimab. These receptors were taken from an adult with an advanced solid tumor such as melanoma, head and neck, liver or kidney cancer.

The chain couples TRBV15 to TRBJ1-1; D unresolved. This CDR3 has 13 amino acids. V dropped 5 bases and J dropped 0 bases, with 7 bases sitting between them. Germline CDR1 reads LNHNV; CDR2 reads YYDKDF (reference sequence). CDR3 DNA: TGTGCCACCAGCGGTTTCATGAACACTGAAGCTTTCTTT. Residues: CATSGFMNTEAFF. Full variable domain (remainder filled in from reference TRBV15 and TRBJ1-1): DAMVIQNPRYQVTQFGKPVTLSCSQTLNHNVMYWYQQKSSQAPKLLFHYYDKDFNNEADTPDNFQSRRPNTSFCFLDIRSPGLGDTAMYLCATSGFMNTEAFFGQGTRLTVV.

The sample holds one count of this clone. The chain employs TRBV7-3 and TRBJ2-5, with 10 nucleotides matching TRBD2. Trimming cost V 4 bases and J 1 base; bases outside gene matches: 3. CDR1 is SGHTA and CDR2 is FQGTGA in the germline V gene. The CDR3 is 15 amino acids. CDR3: CASSSGLAAQETQYF. Written as DNA, the CDR3 is TGTGCCAGCAGCTCCGGACTAGCGGCCCAAGAGACCCAGTACTTC.

The genes are TRBV5-4 and TRBJ2-7, with TRBD1 matching over 9 bases. The V gene's germline CDR1 is SGHNT and CDR2 YYREEE (reference sequence). The V and J ends lost 0 bases and 2 bases, in that order; junction bases with no gene match: 0. This CDR3 comprises 14 residues. The CDR3 protein is CASSLGDRAYEQYV. The CDR3 bases are TGTGCCAGCAGCTTGGGGGACAGGGCCTACGAGCAGTACGTC.

The chain couples TRBV7-9 to TRBJ2-5; 7 bases align to TRBD1. This CDR3 region has 13 residues. The germline V gene encodes CDR1 SEHNR and CDR2 FQNEAQ (reference sequence). V gave up 3 bases and J gave up 5 bases; unmatched junction bases: 3. CDR3 residues: CASSFGTAETQYF. In nucleotides, the CDR3 is TGTGCCAGCAGCTTCGGGACAGCGGAGACCCAGTACTTC.

On this clone: Distinct nucleotide sequences in the sample also encode this CDR3. The V gene is TRBV7-6, the J gene TRBJ2-3, with D possibly matching TRBD2 (6 bases). Looked up from germline, CDR1 is SGHVS and CDR2 is FNYEAQ. The CDR3 contains 14 residues. The V and J ends lost 0 bases and 4 bases respectively, with 8 bases between them. CDR3 in amino acids: CASSLAGGSDTQYF. CDR3 DNA sequence: TGTGCCAGCAGCTTAGCGGGGGGATCAGATACGCAGTATTTT.

This chain connects TRBV29-1 to TRBJ2-3, with D maybe TRBD2 (5 bases). The CDR3 spans 17 residues. Germline CDR1 SQVTM, CDR2 ANQGSEA. Trimming shortened V by 4 bases and J by 4 bases, and 24 bases separated the two germline ends. CDR3 protein: CSVVLFGIQLRSDTQYF. The CDR3 coding sequence is TGCAGCGTTGTTTTGTTCGGGATCCAGTTGAGGTCAGATACGCAGTATTTT.

This clone was recorded once. J is TRBJ2-5 and V is TRBV10-1; TRBD2 might be the D (6 bases). Germline-derived CDR1 and CDR2 are WNHNN and SYGVQD (reference sequence). V lost 3 bases and J 5 bases, leaving 13 bases between the germline ends. The CDR3 has 14 residues. CDR3 sequence (DNA): TGCGCCAGCAGTGATGGAGGGGCAGGTGAGACCCAGTACTTC. Its protein is CASSDGGAGETQYF.

This clone was detected only a few times. The chain recombines TRBV28 with TRBJ2-1; no definite D call. Looked up from germline, CDR1 is MDHEN and CDR2 is SYDVKM. CDR3 length: 13 amino acids. V dropped 1 base and J dropped 4 bases, with 5 bases sitting between them. CDR3 nucleotides: TGTGCCAGCAGTTTATCCGGTTACAATGAGCAGTTCTTC. Its translation is CASSLSGYNEQFF.

This chain joins TRBV10-3 and TRBJ2-1; 7 bases agree with TRBD2. With V trimmed by 2 bases and J by 4 bases, 5 bases remained unmatched. The CDR3 covers 15 residues. CDR1 is ENHRY and CDR2 is SYGVKD in the germline V gene. The CDR3 here is CAISETGGPYNEQFF. CDR3 sequence (DNA): TGTGCCATCAGTGAGACGGGGGGACCGTACAATGAGCAGTTCTTC.

V and J are TRBV7-8 and TRBJ1-3, with TRBD1 as a possible D gene (5 bases). Germline CDR1 reads SGHVS; CDR2 reads FQNEAQ. Trimming stripped 5 bases from V and 1 base from J, with 9 bases between. This CDR3 has 14 amino acids. The CDR3 reads CASSSGGSGNTIYF. CDR3 bases: TGTGCCAGCAGCAGTGGGGGTTCTGGAAACACCATATATTTT.

This clone showed up just once. The chain combines TRBV2 with TRBJ2-3; weak D call: TRBD1 (5 bases). The V end lost 7 bases, the J end lost 2 bases, and 10 bases lay between the germline ends. CDR3 length: 13 amino acids. CDR1 is SNHLY, CDR2 FYNNEI, per germline. CDR3 bases: TGTGCCAGCATAGGGGTTGACACAGATACGCAGTATTTT. Amino acids: CASIGVDTDTQYF. Combining the CDR3 with reference TRBV2 and TRBJ2-3 gives the whole variable domain EPEVTQTPSHQVTQMGQEVILRCVPISNHLYFYWYRQILGQKVEFLVSFYNNEISEKSEIFDDQFSVERPDGSNFTLKIRSTKLEDSAMYFCASIGVDTDTQYFGPGTRLTVL.

The rearrangement joins TRBV9 to TRBJ2-3, with 9 positions matching TRBD2. The germline CDR1 and CDR2 sequences are SGDLS and YYNGEE. The J segment lost 0 bases and the V segment lost 3 bases, leaving 8 bases of the junction unmatched. The CDR3 totals 17 residues. As DNA, the CDR3 is TGTGCCAGCAGCGCTCCTTTTAGCGGGGGTAGCACAGATACGCAGTATTTT. It specifies CASSAPFSGGSTDTQYF.

The V and J genes are TRBV4-1 and TRBJ2-1; 8 positions agree with TRBD2. The CDR3 is 16 residues long. The trim removed 0 bases at V and 8 bases at J, leaving 9 bases unmatched. Germline values: CDR1 MGHRA, CDR2 YSYEKL. CDR3 in DNA: TGCGCCAGCAGCCAAGAGGACGACGGGGGGGGCGATGAGCAGTTCTTC. Protein sequence: CASSQEDDGGGDEQFF.

J is TRBJ2-6 and V is TRBV5-1; D gene uncertain. V was trimmed by 0 bases and J by 3 bases, leaving 7 bases between them. This CDR3 contains 15 residues. CDR1 and CDR2 (germline): SGHRS, YFSETQ. CDR3 loop: CASSLAAVGANVLTF. The CDR3 nucleotides are TGCGCCAGCAGCTTGGCCGCGGTTGGGGCCAACGTCCTGACTTTC.